A selection of T cell receptor beta chains follows, all from one sample in a study of molecular identifiers for immune sequencing clone quantification. MiXCR was run by TCRdb on the PCR reads, yielding one entry per CDR3 protein. Here the sample spans about 640,000 distinct CDR3 sequences, about 20% being singletons. Sequencing was performed on naive CD8+ T cells from blood, with Jurkat cell RNA spiked in. These receptors came from a human donor in good health. Some libraries in this study had Jurkat cell RNA spiked in. The CDR3 runs from the conserved cysteine through the conserved F or W. D genes are given only for firm matches. A row's size may be missing; if present it is once, few, many or a size class.

V: TRBV10-3; size: many; J: TRBJ2-7; D: TRBD1; DNA: TGTGCCATCAGTGAGCCCGGGACAGGGAAACTCGACCCCTACGAGCAGTACTTC; CDR3: CAISEPGTGKLDPYEQYF
V: TRBV20-1; size: many; J: TRBJ1-1; D: TRBD1; DNA: TGCAGTGCTAGATCACAGGGGGCTGGTGCTGAAGCTTTCTTT; CDR3: CSARSQGAGAEAFF
V: TRBV6-5; size: many; J: TRBJ2-2; D: .; DNA: TGTGCCAGCAGTTATTCCGCTGTACGACCGAACACCGGGGAGCTGTTTTTT; CDR3: CASSYSAVRPNTGELFF
V: TRBV29-1; size: many; J: TRBJ2-5; D: .; DNA: TGCAGCGTTGACTTAGAGACCCAGTACTTC; CDR3: CSVDLETQYF
V: TRBV19; size: few; J: TRBJ1-1; D: TRBD1; DNA: TGTGCCAGTAGATGGGAGGACAGGGGGAACACTGAAGCTTTCTTT; CDR3: CASRWEDRGNTEAFF
V: TRBV19; size: few; J: TRBJ2-1; D: .; DNA: TGTGCCAGTAGTATATCGATGGGATTGGATAAGCAGTTCTTC; CDR3: CASSISMGLDKQFF
V: TRBV9; size: many; J: TRBJ2-7; D: .; DNA: TGTGCCAGCAGCGCCAGCCCGGGACATAATACCTACGAGCAGTACTTC; CDR3: CASSASPGHNTYEQYF
V: TRBV15; size: .; J: TRBJ2-7; D: TRBD1; DNA: TGTGCCACCAGCTTGGACAGGGGTGGTCACTACGAGCAGTACTTC; CDR3: CATSLDRGGHYEQYF
V: TRBV7-9; size: many; J: TRBJ1-2; D: .; DNA: TGTGCCAGCAGCGAGACAGGAGCTAACTATGGCTACACCTTC; CDR3: CASSETGANYGYTF
V: TRBV11-2; size: many; J: TRBJ1-3; D: .; DNA: TGTGCCAGCAGCTTAGATTTGGGATTATATGGAAACACCATATATTTT; CDR3: CASSLDLGLYGNTIYF
V: TRBV12-3/TRBV12-4; size: many; J: TRBJ1-5; D: TRBD1; DNA: TGTGCCAGCAGGCCACAGGGGGCATGGCAGCCCCAGCATTTT; CDR3: CASRPQGAWQPQHF
V: TRBV29-1; size: many; J: TRBJ2-3; D: .; DNA: TGCAGCGTTGATTTTGGCAGGGGAATCACAGATACGCAGTATTTT; CDR3: CSVDFGRGITDTQYF
V: TRBV7-9; size: many; J: TRBJ1-1; D: .; DNA: TGTGCCAGCATCAATGGGCGGCGGGGCTCCGTCGGCACTGAAGCTTTCTTT; CDR3: CASINGRRGSVGTEAFF
V: TRBV2; size: many; J: TRBJ1-1; D: .; DNA: TGTGCCAGAAACAGCGAAGAGAACACTGAAGCTTTCTTT; CDR3: CARNSEENTEAFF
V: TRBV7-2; size: many; J: TRBJ1-6; D: TRBD1; DNA: TGTGCCAGCAGCTCCATTGTTGCAGGGGGACCCTATAATTCACCCCTCCACTTT; CDR3: CASSSIVAGGPYNSPLHF
V: TRBV9; size: many; J: TRBJ1-2; D: .; DNA: TGTGCCAGCACCCTAACGGGGGCAGGGGCGGTCTATGGCTACACCTTC; CDR3: CASTLTGAGAVYGYTF
V: TRBV20-1; size: many; J: TRBJ1-2; D: .; DNA: TGCAGTGCTAGAGATTTGCCGGGGGTCTATGGCTACACCTTC; CDR3: CSARDLPGVYGYTF
V: TRBV28; size: .; J: TRBJ2-7; D: .; DNA: TGTGCCAGCAGTCCGATTAGGGGATCACGAGGGTACGAGCAGTACTTC; CDR3: CASSPIRGSRGYEQYF
V: TRBV3-1; size: many; J: TRBJ2-7; D: .; DNA: TGTGCCAGCAGCACCCAGGACGAGTTCTACGAGCAGTACTTC; CDR3: CASSTQDEFYEQYF
V: TRBV5-6; size: .; J: TRBJ2-5; D: .; DNA: TGTGCCAGCAGCCCATGGTCAGTGGGGGCGTTGGAGACCCAGTACTTC; CDR3: CASSPWSVGALETQYF
V: TRBV7-9; size: many; J: TRBJ2-7; D: .; DNA: TGTGCCAGCAGCGACCGATATTTGGAGCAGTACTTC; CDR3: CASSDRYLEQYF
V: TRBV4-3; size: many; J: TRBJ2-7; D: TRBD2; DNA: TGCGCCAGCAGCCAACAGGGACTAGCGCACGAGCAGTACTTC; CDR3: CASSQQGLAHEQYF
V: TRBV7-9; size: many; J: TRBJ2-3; D: TRBD1; DNA: TGTGCCAGCAGCCCCCGGACAGGCATGGATACGCAGTATTTT; CDR3: CASSPRTGMDTQYF
V: TRBV25-1; size: many; J: TRBJ2-7; D: .; DNA: TGTGCCACCAGCCTTTCGGGGGTCTCCTACGAGCAGTACTTC; CDR3: CATSLSGVSYEQYF
V: TRBV19; size: few; J: TRBJ2-3; D: TRBD2; DNA: TGTGCCACCGGACTAGCGGGGGGGGAGTACGATACGCAGTATTTT; CDR3: CATGLAGGEYDTQYF
V: TRBV12-3/TRBV12-4; size: few; J: TRBJ2-1; D: TRBD2; DNA: TGTGCCATCAGGCGGGGGGGCGAGTTTTTGGATGAGCAGTTCTTC; CDR3: CAIRRGGEFLDEQFF
V: TRBV19; size: many; J: TRBJ2-1; D: .; DNA: TGTGCCAGTAGTATGATCCCCGGGACTGCAGTCAATGAGCAGTTCTTC; CDR3: CASSMIPGTAVNEQFF
V: TRBV9; size: many; J: TRBJ2-1; D: TRBD1; DNA: TGTGCCAGCAGCGTAGGGCAGGGGGCCTACAATGAGCAGTTCTTC; CDR3: CASSVGQGAYNEQFF
V: TRBV4-3; size: .; J: TRBJ2-2; D: .; DNA: TGCACCAGCAGCCAAGATAAGGCGACAACGAACACCGGGGAGCTGTTTTTT; CDR3: CTSSQDKATTNTGELFF
V: TRBV19; size: few; J: TRBJ2-1; D: .; DNA: TGTGCCAGTAGTAACCCCGGGGCCTCCGGCAATGAGCAGTTCTTC; CDR3: CASSNPGASGNEQFF
V: TRBV9; size: many; J: TRBJ2-2; D: TRBD1; DNA: TGTGCCAGCAGCCGTACAGGGGGCACCGGGGAGCTGTTTTTT; CDR3: CASSRTGGTGELFF
V: TRBV20-1; size: .; J: TRBJ1-5; D: .; DNA: TGCAGTGCTATATCGATAGGCTTCAGCAATCAGCCCCAGCATTTT; CDR3: CSAISIGFSNQPQHF
V: TRBV20-1; size: many; J: TRBJ2-7; D: TRBD1; DNA: TGCAGTGCAAGACAGGGGAACGACGAGCAGTACTTC; CDR3: CSARQGNDEQYF
V: TRBV11-2; size: .; J: TRBJ2-5; D: TRBD2; DNA: TGTGCCAGCAGCTTTTATAGCGGGGGGGAGAAAGAGACCCAGTACTTC; CDR3: CASSFYSGGEKETQYF
V: TRBV27; size: many; J: TRBJ2-3; D: .; DNA: TGTGCCAGCAGTTTAGATCGGGACCCAGATACGCAGTATTTT; CDR3: CASSLDRDPDTQYF
V: TRBV4-3; size: few; J: TRBJ1-3; D: TRBD1; DNA: TGCGCCAGCAGCCAAGGTGTTGGCCCGACAGGGAGCTTCGCTGGAAACACCATATATTTT; CDR3: CASSQGVGPTGSFAGNTIYF
V: TRBV19; size: .; J: TRBJ2-5; D: TRBD1; DNA: TGTGCCAGTAGTACCTTAGGACAGGGACAAGAGACCCAGTACTTC; CDR3: CASSTLGQGQETQYF
V: TRBV6-5; size: .; J: TRBJ2-7; D: TRBD1; DNA: TGTGCCAGCAGTTACTCGAGGGACAGGGGGGTTCCGGTCGAGCAGTACTTC; CDR3: CASSYSRDRGVPVEQYF
V: TRBV18; size: .; J: TRBJ2-3; D: .; DNA: TGTGCCAGCTCACCGCCGGGAGTCGCAGATACGCAGTATTTT; CDR3: CASSPPGVADTQYF
V: TRBV6-2/TRBV6-3; size: many; J: TRBJ2-3; D: .; DNA: TGTGCCAGCAGTTACAGGGACCGGAGCACAGATACGCAGTATTTT; CDR3: CASSYRDRSTDTQYF
V: TRBV14; size: many; J: TRBJ1-2; D: .; DNA: TGTGCCAGCAGCCAAGGATCTTTATATGGCTACACCTTC; CDR3: CASSQGSLYGYTF
V: TRBV27; size: few; J: TRBJ2-5; D: .; DNA: TGTGCCAGCAGTCCCTCGTCGGGGCTGGAGACCCAGTACTTC; CDR3: CASSPSSGLETQYF
V: TRBV4-1; size: many; J: TRBJ1-5; D: .; DNA: TGCGCCAGCAGCCAAACAATGGACAGCTATCAGCCCCAGCATTTT; CDR3: CASSQTMDSYQPQHF
V: TRBV14; size: .; J: TRBJ1-2; D: .; DNA: TGTGCCAGCAGCCCCCGCCGAAAAGAACTAACTATGGGCTACACCTTC; CDR3: CASSPRRKELTMGYTF
V: TRBV6-2/TRBV6-3; size: many; J: TRBJ2-7; D: .; DNA: TGTGCCAGCAGTTACGTGGCAGGGGCCGACGAGCAGTACTTC; CDR3: CASSYVAGADEQYF
V: TRBV20-1; size: many; J: TRBJ2-7; D: .; DNA: TGCAGTGCTAGAGTCCCTAATAACTACGAGCAGTACTTC; CDR3: CSARVPNNYEQYF
V: TRBV7-9; size: .; J: TRBJ2-1; D: TRBD2; DNA: TGTGCCAGCAGCTCCACCCGAAGGGGACTAAATGAGCAGTTCTTC; CDR3: CASSSTRRGLNEQFF
V: TRBV10-3; size: few; J: TRBJ1-2; D: .; DNA: TGTGCCATCAGTGAGTCTGCTCAGGGAGGCGGCTACACCTTC; CDR3: CAISESAQGGGYTF
V: TRBV20-1; size: few; J: TRBJ2-1; D: TRBD2; DNA: TGCAGTGCTGTAATGCCCCCGGAAGAGCGGGAGGGTGTGGTTAATGAGCAGTTCTTC; CDR3: CSAVMPPEEREGVVNEQFF
V: TRBV27; size: .; J: TRBJ1-1; D: .; DNA: TGTGCCAGCAGTTTATTTGGGGGAAGAGCTGAAGCTTTCTTT; CDR3: CASSLFGGRAEAFF
V: TRBV12-3/TRBV12-4; size: .; J: TRBJ1-2; D: .; DNA: TGTGCCAGCAGTCCAGGTGCGAGTAACTATGGCCACACCTTC; CDR3: CASSPGASNYGHTF